The 29 T cell receptor beta chains presented below share a single source sample, sequenced in a study of blood T cell repertoires in COVID-19. TCRdb keeps only in-frame clones here, not all; method: immunoSEQ multiplex PCR. The sample carries around 310,000 clones, approximately 90% recorded once. Sequencing input: peripheral blood. The receptors originated from a woman aged 60-75 years with acute or convalescent COVID-19.

This clone appeared a few times. The CDR3 sequence is CASSPPSGRFTDTQYF. For the CDR3, the DNA is TGTGCCAGCAGCCCCCCAAGCGGGAGGTTTACAGATACGCAGTATTTT. The gene calls are TRBV7-2 and TRBJ2-3; 9 nucleotides agree with TRBD2. This CDR3 region has 16 residues. The V and J ends lost 5 bases and 3 bases, in that order; junction bases with no gene match: 9. Germline assignment: CDR1 SGHTA and CDR2 FQGNSA.

The chain has TRBV7-2 and TRBJ2-3; D gene uncertain. Per the germline V gene, CDR1 is SGHTA and CDR2 is FQGNSA. The V end was cut by 1 base, the J end by 4 bases, with 12 bases between. The length of the CDR3 is 15 residues. CDR3 region: CASSLEVARSDTQYF. CDR3 sequence (DNA): TGTGCCAGCAGCTTAGAAGTAGCACGGTCAGATACGCAGTATTTT.

This clone was detected once. The chain joins TRBV27 to TRBJ1-2; 10 bases align to TRBD1. There are 14 residues in the CDR3. Germline-derived CDR1 and CDR2 are MNHEY and SMNVEV (reference sequence). The V gene end was trimmed by 3 bases and the J gene end by 4 bases; junction bases not matched to a gene: 2. The CDR3 is CASSFGQGVYGYTF. CDR3 coding DNA: TGTGCCAGCAGTTTCGGACAGGGGGTCTATGGCTACACCTTC.

As concerns this clone: Other nucleotide sequences from this sample produce the same CDR3. The gene calls are TRBV28 and TRBJ1-2, with 9 bases lining up with TRBD1. Germline CDR1 MDHEN, CDR2 SYDVKM. V dropped 5 bases and J dropped 4; count of bases not matched to a gene: 5. The CDR3 runs to 14 residues. DNA of the CDR3: TGTGCCAGCAGTCCGCCGGGACAGGGCTATGGCTACACCTTC. Translated, it gives CASSPPGQGYGYTF.

This clone was found a few times. The chain employs TRBV7-6 and TRBJ1-6; TRBD1 agrees at 10 bases. The CDR3 extends over 15 amino acids. Germline V gene lookup returns CDR1 SGHVS and CDR2 FNYEAQ. V lost 5 bases to trimming and J lost 8 bases; unmatched junction nucleotides: 6. CDR3 amino acids: CASSLGGTGDSPLHF. DNA of the CDR3: TGTGCCAGCAGCCTAGGGGGGACAGGGGATTCACCCCTCCACTTT.

The rearrangement uses TRBV5-1 and TRBJ1-2; no reliable D call. Germline V gives CDR1 SGHRS, CDR2 YFSETQ. The CDR3 consists of 14 residues. V lost 4 bases and J lost 7, with 17 bases in between. Here the CDR3 reads CASSETVAGSGYTF. For the CDR3, the DNA is TGCGCCAGCAGCGAGACCGTCGCAGGTTCTGGCTACACCTTC.

The chain carries TRBV10-3 and TRBJ1-2; D unresolved. Germline values: CDR1 ENHRY, CDR2 SYGVKD. The V gene lost 3 bases and the J gene lost 5 bases, with 7 bases spanning the gap. This CDR3 has 12 amino acids. CDR3 region: CAISDARYGYTF. In DNA form, the CDR3 reads TGTGCCATCAGTGATGCCAGATATGGCTACACCTTC.

Regarding this clone: Other nucleotide sequences from this sample produce the same CDR3. The chain employs TRBV28 and TRBJ2-2; TRBD2 matches at 8 bases. Trimming cost V 2 bases and J 5 bases; bases outside gene matches: 1. This CDR3 region has 14 residues. Per germline, CDR1 MDHEN and CDR2 SYDVKM. CDR3 nucleotides: TGTGCCAGCAGTTTAGCGGGAGGAACCGGGGAGCTGTTTTTT. Its translation: CASSLAGGTGELFF.

This clone was counted a single time. The CDR3 DNA is TGTGCCAGCAGTTTTACCCTGACAGGCCGGAACACTGAAGCTTTCTTT. Amino acids: CASSFTLTGRNTEAFF. This sequence joins TRBV28 and TRBJ1-1; maybe TRBD1 (6 bases). CDR1 is MDHEN and CDR2 is SYDVKM in the germline V gene. Trimming took off 3 bases at V and 1 base at J, with 15 bases between the two ends. This CDR3 comprises 16 residues.

This chain uses TRBV27 with TRBJ1-6, with D hard to call. Trimming pared 9 bases from V and 7 bases from J, leaving 10 bases between. This CDR3 is 12 amino acids long. In germline, CDR1 is MNHEY, CDR2 SMNVEV (reference sequence). The CDR3 region is CASSLRNSPLHF. Here the CDR3 DNA reads TGTGCCAGTTCCCTCAGAAATTCACCCCTCCACTTT.

The chain employs TRBV4-1 and TRBJ2-1; 12 nucleotides agree with TRBD2. Germline V gene sequence: CDR1 MGHRA, CDR2 YSYEKL. The CDR3 consists of 18 residues. Trimming cost V 3 bases and J 0 bases; bases outside gene matches: 6. CDR3 sequence (DNA): TGCGCCAGCAGCCAGAAACTAGCGGGAGGCCTCTCCTACAATGAGCAGTTCTTC. This codes for CASSQKLAGGLSYNEQFF.

This chain uses TRBV7-2 with TRBJ1-3, with D possibly TRBD1 on 5 matching bases. CDR1 is SGHTA, CDR2 FQGNSA, per germline. V lost 2 bases, J lost 2 bases, and 13 bases lay in between. The CDR3 is 16 amino acids. Here the CDR3 DNA reads TGTGCCAGCAGCTTACGGGGGACTGCCACTGGAAACACCATATATTTT. This encodes CASSLRGTATGNTIYF.

The chain combines TRBV7-6 with TRBJ2-2; D might be TRBD1 (6 bases). The ends were cut back, 3 bases at V and 0 bases at J, with 8 bases in the middle. Germline V CDR1 and CDR2: SGHVS, FNYEAQ. CDR3 length: 15 amino acids. The CDR3 DNA sequence: TGTGCCAGCAGCTTGGGGACACCGAACACCGGGGAGCTGTTTTTT. This gives the protein CASSLGTPNTGELFF.

V gene TRBV9 combines with J gene TRBJ2-6, with 8 bases identical to TRBD1. V trimming: 0 bases; J trimming: 1 base; junction bases outside the gene matches: 6. The CDR3 extends over 18 amino acids. Germline V CDR1 and CDR2: SGDLS, YYNGEE. In nucleotides, the CDR3 is TGTGCCAGCAGCGTAGGGACAGGGTTAGGGTCTGGGGCCAACGTCCTGACTTTC. As protein: CASSVGTGLGSGANVLTF.

This chain connects TRBV30 to TRBJ2-5; the match to TRBD2 covers 8 bases. Germline V lookup: CDR1 GTSNPN, CDR2 SVGIG (reference sequence). CDR3 length: 13 residues. V was clipped by 4 bases and J by 6 bases; unmatched bases: 7. The CDR3 spells CAWIKSGRKTQYF. For the CDR3, the DNA is TGTGCCTGGATAAAGAGCGGGAGAAAGACCCAGTACTTC.

The V gene is TRBV7-9, the J gene TRBJ2-3, with 7 bases that match TRBD2. CDR3 length: 16 residues. V lost 1 base to trimming and J lost 2 bases; unmatched junction nucleotides: 6. Germline values: CDR1 SEHNR, CDR2 FQNEAQ (reference sequence). This CDR3 is CASSLVSSGYTDTQYF. The DNA for the CDR3 is TGTGCCAGCAGCTTAGTTTCTAGCGGCTACACAGATACGCAGTATTTT.

The chain recombines TRBV29-1 with TRBJ2-1; D is perhaps TRBD1 (6 bases). V was trimmed by 1 base and J by 7 bases, leaving 14 bases between them. Germline V lookup: CDR1 SQVTM, CDR2 ANQGSEA. This CDR3 has 14 residues. CDR3 region: CSVEGQGKPNEQFF. The CDR3 DNA reads as TGCAGCGTTGAAGGGCAGGGGAAGCCTAATGAGCAGTTCTTC.

This chain joins TRBV5-1 and TRBJ2-2; D call uncertain. Looked up from germline, CDR1 is SGHRS and CDR2 is YFSETQ. V lost 3 bases, J lost 4 bases, and 10 bases lay in between. The CDR3 is 14 residues long. The CDR3 bases are TGCGCCAGCAGCTCTGGTTACACCACCGGGGAGCTGTTTTTT. As protein: CASSSGYTTGELFF.

In its sample, this clone was seen a few times. DNA of the CDR3: TGTGCCACCAGTGCTACAGGGGGCTTAGGCTACACCTTC. Translating it yields CATSATGGLGYTF. This chain links TRBV24-1 with TRBJ1-2, with 9 bases aligning to TRBD1. The CDR3 consists of 13 residues. From germline, CDR1 is KGHDR and CDR2 SFDVKD. J was trimmed by 8 bases and V by 5 bases; bases with no gene match: 5.

The chain recombines TRBV5-4 with TRBJ2-3; D may be TRBD1 (6 bases). Trimming took 6 bases from V and 12 from J, leaving 20 bases between them. The CDR3 length is 13 residues. The germline CDR1 and CDR2 sequences are SGHNT and YYREEE (reference sequence). CDR3: CASTPRGTGSQYF. CDR3 DNA: TGTGCCAGCACCCCCCGAGGAACAGGGTCTCAGTATTTT.

This chain connects TRBV5-6 to TRBJ2-7; the match to TRBD1 covers 8 bases. This CDR3 region has 15 residues. J gave up 5 bases and V 0 bases, and 7 bases lay outside the gene matches. Per the germline V gene, CDR1 is SGHDT and CDR2 is YYEEEE. The CDR3 region has the DNA TGTGCCAGCAGCTTGGCCGTTGACAGGGGAAACGAGCAGTACTTC. Its translation: CASSLAVDRGNEQYF.

The chain has TRBV29-1 and TRBJ2-3, with 8 positions matching TRBD1. CDR1 is SQVTM, CDR2 ANQGSEA, per germline. The CDR3 spans 13 residues. V shed 7 bases, J shed 2 bases, and the junction held 5 bases outside the gene matches. The CDR3 coding sequence is TGCAGCGCCGGGACAGGTACCACAGATACGCAGTATTTT. It codes for CSAGTGTTDTQYF.

The chain links TRBV11-1 to TRBJ1-5; 8 bases line up with TRBD1. Losses at the gene ends were 4 bases for V and 3 bases for J; bases not matched to a gene: 2. From germline, CDR1 is SGHAT and CDR2 FQDESV (reference sequence). The CDR3 is 14 residues long. The CDR3 is CASSSDRDNQPQHF. CDR3 sequence (DNA): TGTGCCAGCAGCTCGGACAGGGACAATCAGCCCCAGCATTTT.

V and J are TRBV29-1 and TRBJ2-1; 9 nucleotides align to TRBD2. After removal of 6 bases from V and 2 bases from J, the junction contained 5 bases not matched to a gene. Per the germline V gene, CDR1 is SQVTM and CDR2 is ANQGSEA. This CDR3 comprises 14 residues. In DNA, the CDR3 is TGCAGCGTCAGAAAGCGGGAGGCCTACAATGAGCAGTTCTTC. Translation: CSVRKREAYNEQFF.

V usage is TRBV5-1 and J usage is TRBJ2-5; TRBD2 is a possible D gene (7 bases). V lost 2 bases and J lost 4, with 12 bases in between. Germline assignment: CDR1 SGHRS and CDR2 YFSETQ. CDR3 length equals 14 residues. The CDR3 protein is CASSLSGGPETQYF. The CDR3 DNA reads TGCGCCAGCAGCTTATCGGGGGGCCCAGAGACCCAGTACTTC.

This clone was seen more than once but under ten times. The chain recombines TRBV27 with TRBJ1-2; no clear D gene. This CDR3 comprises 12 residues. V lost 6 bases and J lost 7, with 12 bases in between. Per the germline V gene, CDR1 is MNHEY and CDR2 is SMNVEV (reference sequence). CDR3 protein: CASRFADSGYTF. The CDR3 DNA reads TGTGCCAGCAGGTTTGCGGATAGTGGCTACACCTTC.

V and J are TRBV10-3 and TRBJ2-1; the match to TRBD1 covers 7 bases. The V gene end was trimmed by 6 bases and the J gene end by 5 bases; junction bases not matched to a gene: 10. In germline, CDR1 is ENHRY, CDR2 SYGVKD. CDR3 length equals 15 residues. The CDR3, as DNA: TGTGCCATCAGCGGGGACAGAGAATTTAACAATGAGCAGTTCTTC. Translating gives CAISGDREFNNEQFF.

The chain couples TRBV29-1 to TRBJ1-1; 7 bases are a match to TRBD1. The CDR3 is made up of 13 amino acids. V shed 3 bases and J 0 bases; nucleotides not matched to a gene: 1. CDR1 SQVTM and CDR2 ANQGSEA come from the germline V gene. As DNA, the CDR3 is TGCAGCGTTGAGGGACAGATGAACACTGAAGCTTTCTTT. Protein: CSVEGQMNTEAFF. The full variable domain, completed using reference TRBV29-1 and TRBJ1-1, is SAVISQKPSRDICQRGTSLTIQCQVDSQVTMMFWYRQQPGQSLTLIATANQGSEATYESGFVIDKFPISRPNLTFSTLTVSNMSPEDSSIYLCSVEGQMNTEAFFGQGTRLTVV.

The chain recombines TRBV6-2 or TRBV6-3 with TRBJ2-5; no clear D. Trimming shortened V by 2 bases and J by 0 bases, and 4 bases separated the two germline ends. Germline CDR1 is MNHEY and CDR2 is SVGEGT. The CDR3 extends over 13 amino acids. The CDR3 bases are TGTGCCAGCAGTTACGACTACCAAGAGACCCAGTACTTC. Translating gives CASSYDYQETQYF.